These 27 T cell receptor beta chains came from one sample sequenced in a study of T cells after yellow fever vaccination. TCRdb reprocessed the 5' RACE reads with MiXCR, giving one entry per CDR3 protein. Of more than 350,000 distinct CDR3 sequences in the sample, roughly 10% were seen once. This specimen consisted of PBMCs, obtained on the day of the first yellow fever vaccination. The receptor source for this set is a man between 18 and 29 years old who received the YFV17D yellow fever vaccine.

The rearrangement uses TRBV5-1 and TRBJ1-6, with 7 bases matching TRBD1. J gave up 1 base and V 4 bases, and 14 bases lay outside the gene matches. CDR3 size: 19 residues. The germline V gene has CDR1 SGHRS and CDR2 YFSETQ. The CDR3 DNA sequence: TGCGCCAGCAGCCCCCTTCCTCTGGCAGGGGGTTCCTATAATTCACCCCTCCACTTT. Translation gives CASSPLPLAGGSYNSPLHF. The full variable domain, its missing parts supplied by reference TRBV5-1 and TRBJ1-6, is KAGVTQTPRYLIKTRGQQVTLSCSPISGHRSVSWYQQTPGQGLQFLFEYFSETQRNKGNFPGRFSGRQFSNSRSEMNVSTLELGDSALYLCASSPLPLAGGSYNSPLHFGNGTRLTVT.

This clonotype was counted between two and nine times. This chain joins TRBV10-3 and TRBJ1-5; no clear D gene. The germline V and J ends were trimmed by 8 bases and 8 bases, with 25 bases remaining between them. The CDR3 runs to 16 residues. Per germline, CDR1 ENHRY and CDR2 SYGVKD. CDR3 DNA: TGTGCCATCGGAAGCCCGGACCGCTCAAGGTTGGAGCCCCAGCATTTT. Protein: CAIGSPDRSRLEPQHF.

The chain uses TRBV20-1 and TRBJ2-1; 7 bases agree with TRBD2. Trimming removed 0 bases from V and 5 bases from J; junction bases left unmatched: 4. This CDR3 comprises 14 residues. Looked up from germline, CDR1 is DFQATT and CDR2 is SNEGSKA (reference sequence). CDR3 DNA: TGCAGTGCTAGAGATTGGGCGGGAGACAATGAGCAGTTCTTC. Translated, it gives CSARDWAGDNEQFF.

This chain connects TRBV29-1 to TRBJ2-5; D may be TRBD1 (6 bases). This CDR3 comprises 15 residues. Trimming removed 2 bases from V and 5 bases from J, with 18 bases in between. Germline values: CDR1 SQVTM, CDR2 ANQGSEA. The CDR3: CSVEWSGVSGETQYF. DNA of the CDR3: TGCAGCGTTGAATGGTCAGGGGTCAGTGGCGAGACCCAGTACTTC.

V and J are TRBV27 and TRBJ2-7, with a possible D match to TRBD1 (5 bases). V was cut by 5 bases and J by 1 base, with 9 bases left in between. The CDR3 runs to 13 residues. The V gene's germline CDR1 is MNHEY and CDR2 SMNVEV (reference sequence). The CDR3 loop reads CASSPRVSYEQYF. In DNA, the CDR3 is TGTGCCAGCAGTCCCAGGGTGTCCTACGAGCAGTACTTC.

In this sample, this clonotype turned up many times. J is TRBJ2-1 and V is TRBV20-1; a weak D match, TRBD2 (5 bases). V lost 5 bases, J lost 2 bases, and 16 bases lay in between. This CDR3 has 15 amino acids. Germline CDR1 and CDR2: DFQATT and SNEGSKA (reference sequence). The CDR3 coding sequence is TGCAGTGCTCGACCCTCTCACGGGGCCTACAATGAGCAGTTCTTC. Its translation is CSARPSHGAYNEQFF.

The chain is built from TRBV20-1 and TRBJ2-1, with 12 positions matching TRBD2. Germline V gene lookup returns CDR1 DFQATT and CDR2 SNEGSKA (reference sequence). V lost 3 bases, J lost 4 bases, and 7 bases stayed unmatched. The CDR3 totals 16 residues. The CDR3 loop reads CSARFTSGGPYNEQFF. For the CDR3, the DNA is TGCAGTGCTAGGTTCACTAGCGGGGGGCCTTACAATGAGCAGTTCTTC.

This clonotype was seen a handful of times. This chain connects TRBV10-3 to TRBJ1-2; maybe TRBD1 (5 bases). From germline, CDR1 is ENHRY and CDR2 SYGVKD. The germline V and J ends were trimmed by 0 bases and 3 bases, with 14 bases remaining between them. There are 16 residues in the CDR3. The CDR3 bases are TGTGCCATCAGTGAGTCGTCTGCCGACAGAGACTATGGCTACACCTTC. It encodes CAISESSADRDYGYTF.

The chain links TRBV7-2 to TRBJ2-5; unclear D gene. The length of the CDR3 is 12 residues. Trimming cost V 6 bases and J 5 bases, with 10 bases left between them. Per germline, CDR1 SGHTA and CDR2 FQGNSA. The DNA of the CDR3 is TGTGCCAGCAGTCAACTGCGGGAGACCCAGTACTTC. Protein sequence: CASSQLRETQYF. Together with reference TRBV7-2 and TRBJ2-5, the CDR3 gives the full variable domain: GAGVSQSPSNKVTEKGKDVELRCDPISGHTALYWYRQSLGQGLEFLIYFQGNSAPDKSGLPSDRFSAERTGGSVSTLTIQRTQQEDSAVYLCASSQLRETQYFGPGTRLLVL.

The chain employs TRBV20-1 and TRBJ2-7; D possibly uses TRBD1 or TRBD2 (5 bases each). V gave up 3 bases and J gave up 6 bases, with 18 bases separating them. The CDR3 is made up of 14 amino acids. The germline gives CDR1 DFQATT, CDR2 SNEGSKA (reference sequence). The CDR3 DNA reads TGCAGTGCTAGCAAAGGGCAGGGAGATGGCGAGCAGTACTTC. Translating it yields CSASKGQGDGEQYF.

J is TRBJ1-6 and V is TRBV12-5; a possible D gene is TRBD1 (6 bases). V was shortened by 6 bases and J by 7 bases, with 13 bases between the two germline ends. The germline V gene has CDR1 LGHNT and CDR2 FRNRAP. The CDR3 totals 14 residues. The CDR3 coding sequence is TGTGCTAGTGGGCCTTCCAGGGGAAATTCACCCCTCCACTTT. Its translation is CASGPSRGNSPLHF.

This chain joins TRBV30 and TRBJ2-2; 8 bases align to TRBD2. Germline V CDR1 and CDR2: GTSNPN, SVGIG (reference sequence). Trimming took 8 bases from V and 3 from J; bases not matched to a gene: 5. The CDR3 is 13 residues long. As DNA, the CDR3 is TGTGCCCGCCGGGGGGGCGACACCGGGGAGCTGTTTTTT. Protein sequence: CARRGGDTGELFF.

Only a few counts were recorded for this clonotype. This chain connects TRBV7-3 to TRBJ1-5; D ambiguous. This CDR3 contains 12 residues. Trimming took off 3 bases at V and 4 bases at J, with 4 bases between the two ends. Germline V CDR1 and CDR2: SGHTA, FQGTGA. CDR3: CASSFTNQPQHF. CDR3 coding DNA: TGTGCCAGCAGCTTTACAAATCAGCCCCAGCATTTT.

This clonotype has a count of ten or more. A read error may account for a junction end that differs from germline. DNA for the CDR3: TGTGCCAGCAGCAACACAGATACGCAGTATTTT. Amino acid sequence: CASSNTDTQYF. The chain employs TRBV5-1 and TRBJ2-3; D unresolved. The CDR3 covers 11 residues. The germline V gene has CDR1 SGHRS and CDR2 YFSETQ.

This clonotype was seen a handful of times. The J gene is TRBJ1-1, the V gene TRBV4-3; D is unclear. Germline CDR1 and CDR2: LGHNA and YSLEER. V lost 1 base, J lost 7 bases, and 13 bases lay in between. This CDR3 is 14 amino acids long. CDR3 protein: CASSQGPRAGEAFF. The CDR3 coding sequence is TGCGCCAGCAGCCAAGGGCCGCGCGCCGGTGAAGCTTTCTTT.

The chain has TRBV28 and TRBJ2-2, with 10 bases matching TRBD1. Germline assignment: CDR1 MDHEN and CDR2 SYDVKM. V dropped 3 bases and J dropped 1; count of bases not matched to a gene: 5. The length of the CDR3 is 17 residues. CDR3 nucleotide sequence: TGTGCCAGCAGTTTGGCGAGGGACAGGGGGAACACCGGGGAGCTGTTTTTT. This sequence encodes CASSLARDRGNTGELFF.

The CDR3 DNA is TGCGCCAGCAGCCAAGTCGGGGTAGGGGAAAAACTGTTTTTT. This sequence encodes CASSQVGVGEKLFF. The genes are TRBV4-1 and TRBJ1-4; D unclear. Trimming took off 1 base at V and 8 bases at J, with 11 bases between the two ends. CDR1 is MGHRA and CDR2 is YSYEKL in the germline V gene. The CDR3 has 14 residues.

The rearrangement uses TRBV7-9 and TRBJ1-4, with TRBD1 matching over 7 bases. Per the germline V gene, CDR1 is SEHNR and CDR2 is FQNEAQ (reference sequence). The V and J ends lost 5 bases and 3 bases, in that order; junction bases with no gene match: 6. This CDR3 contains 15 residues. This chain's CDR3 is CASSDTGESNEKLFF. The CDR3 DNA sequence: TGTGCCAGCAGCGATACAGGGGAATCTAATGAAAAACTGTTTTTT.

The chain carries TRBV5-5 and TRBJ1-1, with D uncertain. Trimming left V 3 bases short and J 1 base short, with 13 bases between. The CDR3 has 15 residues. Germline values: CDR1 SGHKS, CDR2 YYEKEE (reference sequence). The CDR3 sequence: CASSWRPSENTEAFF. The CDR3 DNA is TGTGCCAGCAGCTGGCGACCGTCCGAGAACACTGAAGCTTTCTTT.

The chain employs TRBV20-1 and TRBJ2-5, with 12 bases aligning to TRBD2. The germline gives CDR1 DFQATT, CDR2 SNEGSKA (reference sequence). V lost 4 bases to trimming and J lost 5 bases; unmatched junction nucleotides: 8. The CDR3 is 15 amino acids. The CDR3 coding sequence is TGCAGTGCTAATCCTAGCGGGGGGGGACAGGAGACCCAGTACTTC. Protein product: CSANPSGGGQETQYF.

The chain uses TRBV4-1 and TRBJ1-5; D is undetermined. Germline V gene data show CDR1 as MGHRA and CDR2 as YSYEKL. V dropped 0 bases and J dropped 1 base, with 19 bases sitting between them. The CDR3 contains 19 residues. The CDR3 DNA sequence: TGCGCCAGCAGCCAAGATTCATTGGGTACGTTGATGAGCAATCAGCCCCAGCATTTT. It encodes CASSQDSLGTLMSNQPQHF.

V is TRBV27 and J is TRBJ2-1; the D call may be TRBD1 or TRBD2 (5 bases each). The CDR3 runs to 14 residues. The ends were cut back, 7 bases at V and 6 bases at J, with 16 bases in the middle. Germline V gene sequence: CDR1 MNHEY, CDR2 SMNVEV (reference sequence). The CDR3 DNA follows: TGTGCCAGCACCTCACCAGTTGGGGGCAATGAGCAGTTCTTC. Its translation: CASTSPVGGNEQFF.

The chain uses TRBV6-1 and TRBJ1-2; D remains ambiguous. V lost 0 bases to trimming and J lost 4 bases, with 6 bases between them. Germline assignment: CDR1 MNHNS and CDR2 SASEGT. This CDR3 spans 13 amino acids. The CDR3 spells CASSEAGSYGYTF. CDR3 sequence (DNA): TGTGCCAGCAGTGAAGCCGGGAGCTATGGCTACACCTTC.

There are a few counts of this clonotype. The chain combines TRBV11-2 with TRBJ2-7, with D possibly matching TRBD1 (6 bases). The germline CDR1 and CDR2 sequences are SGHAT and FQNNGV. The CDR3 loop spans 15 amino acids. V gave up 6 bases and J gave up 0 bases, with 15 bases separating them. The CDR3 is CASSPRQATSYEQYF. CDR3 DNA: TGTGCCAGCAGTCCTCGACAGGCTACCTCCTACGAGCAGTACTTC.

This clonotype was counted between two and nine times. The chain uses TRBV5-6 and TRBJ2-1; 11 nucleotides line up with TRBD1. Germline CDR1 and CDR2: SGHDT and YYEEEE. The CDR3 contains 15 residues. V lost 7 bases to trimming and J lost 4 bases; unmatched junction nucleotides: 7. CDR3 nucleotide sequence: TGTGCCAGCTCCTGGACAGGGGGCGTTTACAATGAGCAGTTCTTC. Amino acid sequence: CASSWTGGVYNEQFF.

Only a few counts were recorded for this clonotype. This rearrangement joins TRBV12-3 or TRBV12-4 to TRBJ2-7, with D tentatively TRBD1 (6 bases). This CDR3 contains 16 residues. Between the trimmed V and J ends, which lost 5 bases and 3 bases, there was a span of 20 bases. The CDR3 here is CASSTPGTLRNYEQYF. The CDR3 coding sequence is TGTGCCAGCAGTACTCCCGGGACACTCAGGAACTACGAGCAGTACTTC.

The sample holds one count of this clonotype. This sequence joins TRBV6-2 or TRBV6-3 and TRBJ1-1; D gene unclear. CDR3 length: 14 amino acids. Germline V gene lookup returns CDR1 MNHEY and CDR2 SVGEGT. Trimming pared 5 bases from V and 0 bases from J, leaving 10 bases between. The CDR3 is CASSRESMNTEAFF. CDR3 sequence (DNA): TGTGCCAGCAGTCGAGAGTCCATGAACACTGAAGCTTTCTTT.